This note documents a single T cell receptor (beta chain) sequence. As yet, its antigen is unknown. The record originates from a study of molecular identifiers for immune sequencing clone quantification. The study, taken as a whole, reports: Whereas naive cells kept under 1% of molecules in clones above 20 RNA copies, such clones held over 97% in effectors.

Previously described methods and listed TCR primers were employed for the bulk TCR libraries. TCRdb called the PCR reads again in MiXCR, with one record for every CDR3 protein. The data contain roughly 320,000 distinct CDR3 sequences, over 20% of them seen just once; the ten biggest clones take up about 0.81%. The sample taken for sequencing was naive CD8+ T cells from blood, with Jurkat cell RNA spiked in. Regarding subset: FACS-sorted CD8+CD4-CCR7+CD45RA+ naive T cells. The sequence derives from a human donor in good health. Some libraries in this study had Jurkat cell RNA spiked in.

The CDR3 nucleotides are TGTGCCAGCAGCGAAGAGCGCACAGATACGCAGTATTTT. Translating gives CASSEERTDTQYF. The rearrangement joins TRBV13 to TRBJ2-3; D unresolved. This CDR3 is built from 13 residues. Germline V CDR1 and CDR2: PRHDT, FYEKMQ (reference sequence). The V gene lost 5 bases and the J gene lost 1 base, with 7 bases spanning the gap.